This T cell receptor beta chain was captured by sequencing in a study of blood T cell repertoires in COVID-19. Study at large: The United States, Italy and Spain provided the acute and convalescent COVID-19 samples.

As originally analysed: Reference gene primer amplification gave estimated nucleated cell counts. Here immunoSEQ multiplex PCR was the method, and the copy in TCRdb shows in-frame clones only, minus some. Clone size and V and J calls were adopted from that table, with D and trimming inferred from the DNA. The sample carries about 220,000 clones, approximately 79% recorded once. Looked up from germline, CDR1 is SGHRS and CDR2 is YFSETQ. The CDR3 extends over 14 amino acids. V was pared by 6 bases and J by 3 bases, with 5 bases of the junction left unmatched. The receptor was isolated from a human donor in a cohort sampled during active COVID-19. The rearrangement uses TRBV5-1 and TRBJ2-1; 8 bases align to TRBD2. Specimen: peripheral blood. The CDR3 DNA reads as TGCGCCAGCAATGGCGGGAGGATCTACAATGAGCAGTTCTTC. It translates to CASNGGRIYNEQFF.